This T cell receptor beta chain was sequenced during a study of blood T cells in healthy people across ages. Primed by a sample-barcoded 5' primer and a J-beta primer mix, a second PCR proceeded for 7 to 11 cycles. TCRdb fed the 5' RACE reads into MiXCR, producing one record per CDR3 protein. The table includes some 1.8 million distinct CDR3 sequences, approximately 39% detected once. There are 13 residues in the CDR3. Between the trimmed V and J ends, which lost 8 bases and 13 bases, there was a span of 24 bases. CDR1 and CDR2 (germline): SQVTM, ANQGSEA. This chain connects TRBV29-1 to TRBJ2-4; D might be TRBD1 (6 bases). The source is a human donor in good health. The sequencing input was blood. CDR3 amino acids: CSWRTASYNEQYF. In DNA, the CDR3 is TGCAGCTGGCGGACAGCGTCCTACAATGAGCAGTACTTC.